A selection of T cell receptor beta chains follows, all from one sample in a study of memory CD4+ T cells and cytomegalovirus serostatus. Data came from immunoSEQ multiplex PCR; TCRdb stores just in-frame clones and leaves some out. The sample gives just under 40,000 clones, 60% to 85% of which show up once; approximately 0.8% is in the top ten. The specimen sequenced was memory CD4+ T cells from blood. The receptors come from an adult in good health and CMV-seronegative. The CDR3 runs from the conserved cysteine through the conserved F or W.

v_call	j_call	cdr3_aa
TRBV6-6	TRBJ1-6	CASSPDRALHF
TRBV7-6	TRBJ2-1	CASSHPRRGGLNEQFF
TRBV11-3	TRBJ1-2	CASSSPFYTF
TRBV5-4	TRBJ2-7	CASSQPGQPYEQYF
TRBV7-8	TRBJ1-2	CASSNLKRTGATYGYTF
TRBV5-1	TRBJ2-3	CASSLGGGSTDTQYF
TRBV2	TRBJ1-5	CASSGDRGNQPQHF
TRBV25-1	TRBJ2-1	CASWGAGAYNEQFF
TRBV19	TRBJ2-7	CATSVTGGSSYEQYF
TRBV11-3	TRBJ2-3	CASSQLTISDTQYF
TRBV10-3	TRBJ1-5	CAISEWAPYDNQPQHF
TRBV4-1	TRBJ2-3	CASSHRGGDVNTDTQYF
TRBV7-3	TRBJ2-2	CASSLTGGQGPAGELFF
TRBV19	TRBJ1-1	CASSPRGAGGMNTEAFF
TRBV5-6	TRBJ1-2	CASSLRDRKLDGYTF
TRBV11-2	TRBJ2-7	CASSLSGVEQYF
TRBV6-1	TRBJ1-2	CASRIGQIPNYGYTF
TRBV6-1	TRBJ1-1	CASRRTGDEAFF
TRBV6-5	TRBJ1-6	CASSLKPGQGISPLHF
TRBV12-5	TRBJ2-7	CASAPGQINSYEQYF
TRBV11-2	TRBJ2-3	CASSWTGVTDTQYF
TRBV30	TRBJ1-6	CAWGPSYNSPLHF
TRBV4-1	TRBJ1-1	CASSLHSPSGATEAFF
TRBV6-5	TRBJ1-1	CASSENTEAFF
TRBV11-1	TRBJ2-5	CASSLEGQEQETQYF
TRBV7-9	TRBJ1-6	CASRAGGQDSPLHF
TRBV7-8	TRBJ1-4	CASSLGPGFREKLFF
TRBV7-2	TRBJ2-7	CASSFSSYEQYF
TRBV7-3	TRBJ2-7	CASSLERGGTYEQYF
TRBV5-4	TRBJ1-6	CASRRSPGRDNSPLHF
TRBV11-3	TRBJ1-1	CASSLRGKDTEAFF
TRBV25-1	TRBJ1-2	CASRRDRGHGYTF
TRBV9	TRBJ2-2	CASTAGNLAGELFF
TRBV7-2	TRBJ1-2	CASSLEGAGYYGYTF
TRBV6-5	TRBJ1-1	CASSAGIEAFF
TRBV27	TRBJ1-1	CASSLRRDTEAFF
TRBV11-2	TRBJ1-1	CASSFLGLTEAFF
TRBV29-1	TRBJ2-7	CSAAWGTGGDEQYF
TRBV7-9	TRBJ2-3	CASSPNTDTQYF
TRBV13	TRBJ1-1	CASSLRVTGHTEAFF
TRBV15	TRBJ2-1	CATSRGLAGGTKQFF
TRBV2	TRBJ1-2	CASSESGFYGYTF
TRBV6-4	TRBJ2-1	CASSDSWGGGGEQFF
TRBV18	TRBJ1-1	CASSSYTGTGEAFF
TRBV2	TRBJ2-5	CASRPKGQETQYF
TRBV5-5	TRBJ2-5	CASRKAPKETQYF
TRBV6-1	TRBJ1-5	CASSEYETGISNQPQHF
TRBV25-1	TRBJ2-1	CASSAGLAGVGEQFF
TRBV29-1	TRBJ2-3	CSDGRTGSGDTQYF
TRBV5-1	TRBJ1-3	CASSPRDFSGNTIYF
TRBV15	TRBJ2-3	CATSSRGGGSKDTQYF
TRBV18	TRBJ2-4	CASSRTQGSDIQYF
TRBV6-1	TRBJ1-3	CASSRGARGGNTIYF
TRBV14	TRBJ1-1	CASSQDRPRREETEAFF
TRBV6-6	TRBJ2-3	CASRPGEMSTDTQYF
TRBV4-1	TRBJ2-4	CASSQSMGDRGRENIQYF
TRBV4-1	TRBJ1-4	CASSRDRVATNEKLFF
TRBV27	TRBJ2-2	CASRRLTGEGGELFF
TRBV10-2	TRBJ2-7	CATGTGPIYSYEQYF